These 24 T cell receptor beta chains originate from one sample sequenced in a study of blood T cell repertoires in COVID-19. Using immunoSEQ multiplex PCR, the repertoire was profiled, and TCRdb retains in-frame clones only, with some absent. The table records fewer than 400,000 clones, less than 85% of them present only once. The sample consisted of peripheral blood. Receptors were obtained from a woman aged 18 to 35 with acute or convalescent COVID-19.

Here the CDR3 DNA reads TGTGCCAGCAGTTTCCAGGGGAACACTGAAGCTTTCTTT. It is translated as CASSFQGNTEAFF. The chain is built from TRBV27 and TRBJ1-1; the D gene is possibly TRBD1 (5 bases). This CDR3 spans 13 amino acids. Germline V gives CDR1 MNHEY, CDR2 SMNVEV (reference sequence). V was clipped by 3 bases and J by 1 base, with 6 bases between them.

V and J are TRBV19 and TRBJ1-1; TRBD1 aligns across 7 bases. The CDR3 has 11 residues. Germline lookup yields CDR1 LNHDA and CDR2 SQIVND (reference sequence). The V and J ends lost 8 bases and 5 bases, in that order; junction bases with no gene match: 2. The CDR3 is CASSQGTEAFF. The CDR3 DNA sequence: TGTGCCAGTTCACAGGGGACTGAAGCTTTCTTT.

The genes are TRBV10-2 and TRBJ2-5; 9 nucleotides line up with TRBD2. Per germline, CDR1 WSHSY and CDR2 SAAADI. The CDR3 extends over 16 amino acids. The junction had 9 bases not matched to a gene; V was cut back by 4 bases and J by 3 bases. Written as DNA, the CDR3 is TGCGCCAGCAGTGCGGGGACTAGCCCCCGGGAAGAGACCCAGTACTTC. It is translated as CASSAGTSPREETQYF.

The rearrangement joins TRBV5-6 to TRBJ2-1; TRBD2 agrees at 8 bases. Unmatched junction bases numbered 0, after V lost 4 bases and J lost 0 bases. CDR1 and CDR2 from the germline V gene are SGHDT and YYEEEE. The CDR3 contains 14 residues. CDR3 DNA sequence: TGTGCCAGCAGCAGCGGGAGCTCCTACAATGAGCAGTTCTTC. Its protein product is CASSSGSSYNEQFF.

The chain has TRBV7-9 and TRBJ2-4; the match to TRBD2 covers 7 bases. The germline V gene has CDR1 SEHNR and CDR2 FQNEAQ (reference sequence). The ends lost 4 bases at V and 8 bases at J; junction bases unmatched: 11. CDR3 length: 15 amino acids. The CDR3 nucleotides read TGTGCCAGCAGCTCGTGGGAGGGCCCTGGGGACATTCAGTACTTC. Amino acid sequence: CASSSWEGPGDIQYF.

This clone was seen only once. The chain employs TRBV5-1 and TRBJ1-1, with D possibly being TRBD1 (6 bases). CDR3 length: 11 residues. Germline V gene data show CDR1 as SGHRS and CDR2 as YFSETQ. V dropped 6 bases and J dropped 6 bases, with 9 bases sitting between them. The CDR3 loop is CASIGGAEAFF. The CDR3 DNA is TGCGCCAGCATTGGGGGCGCTGAAGCTTTCTTT.

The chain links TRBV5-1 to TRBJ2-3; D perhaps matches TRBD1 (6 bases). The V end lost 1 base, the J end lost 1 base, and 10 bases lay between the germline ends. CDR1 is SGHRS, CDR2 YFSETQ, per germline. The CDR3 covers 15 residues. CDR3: CASSLQDSRTDTQYF. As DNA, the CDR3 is TGCGCCAGCAGCTTGCAGGACAGCCGCACAGATACGCAGTATTTT. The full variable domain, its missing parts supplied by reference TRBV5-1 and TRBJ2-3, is KAGVTQTPRYLIKTRGQQVTLSCSPISGHRSVSWYQQTPGQGLQFLFEYFSETQRNKGNFPGRFSGRQFSNSRSEMNVSTLELGDSALYLCASSLQDSRTDTQYFGPGTRLTVL.

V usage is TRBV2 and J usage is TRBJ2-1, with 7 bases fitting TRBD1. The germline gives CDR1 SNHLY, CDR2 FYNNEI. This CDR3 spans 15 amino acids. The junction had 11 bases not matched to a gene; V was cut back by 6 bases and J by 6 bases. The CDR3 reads CASRDTGQKRNEQFF. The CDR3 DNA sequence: TGTGCCAGCAGGGACACGGGACAGAAACGCAATGAGCAGTTCTTC.

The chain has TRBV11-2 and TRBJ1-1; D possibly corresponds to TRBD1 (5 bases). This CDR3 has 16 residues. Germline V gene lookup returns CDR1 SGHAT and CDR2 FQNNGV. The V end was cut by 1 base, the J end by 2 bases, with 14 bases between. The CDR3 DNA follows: TGTGCCAGCAGCTTAGCCTTTAGACAGACCAACACTGAAGCTTTCTTT. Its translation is CASSLAFRQTNTEAFF.

The DNA for the CDR3 is TGCAGTGCTAGTATTCCAGCGGGAGCTCGCGAGCAGTACTTC. Encoded protein: CSASIPAGAREQYF. The chain uses TRBV20-1 and TRBJ2-7; 8 bases line up with TRBD2. The CDR3 is 14 amino acids. Germline V gene data show CDR1 as DFQATT and CDR2 as SNEGSKA (reference sequence). V lost 3 bases to trimming and J lost 6 bases; unmatched junction nucleotides: 10.

The CDR3 sequence is CASSQEETSPETQYF. DNA of the CDR3: TGCGCCAGCAGCCAAGAAGAGACTAGCCCAGAGACCCAGTACTTC. The rearrangement joins TRBV4-1 to TRBJ2-5; 7 nucleotides line up with TRBD2. V was pared by 0 bases and J by 4 bases, with 5 bases of the junction left unmatched. Germline CDR1 MGHRA, CDR2 YSYEKL. The CDR3 extends over 15 amino acids.

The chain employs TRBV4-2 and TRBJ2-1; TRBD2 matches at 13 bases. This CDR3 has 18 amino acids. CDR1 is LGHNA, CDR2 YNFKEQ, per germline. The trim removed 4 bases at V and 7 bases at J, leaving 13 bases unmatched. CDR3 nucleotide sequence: TGTGCCAGCAGCCGCACCGGGACTAGCGGGATAGGGGGAAATGAGCAGTTCTTC. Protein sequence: CASSRTGTSGIGGNEQFF.

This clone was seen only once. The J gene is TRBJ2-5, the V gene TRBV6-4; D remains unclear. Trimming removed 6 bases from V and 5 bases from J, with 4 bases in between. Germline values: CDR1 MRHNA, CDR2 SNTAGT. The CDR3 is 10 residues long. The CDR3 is CASRRETQYF. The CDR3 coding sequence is TGTGCCAGCAGGCGGGAGACCCAGTACTTC.

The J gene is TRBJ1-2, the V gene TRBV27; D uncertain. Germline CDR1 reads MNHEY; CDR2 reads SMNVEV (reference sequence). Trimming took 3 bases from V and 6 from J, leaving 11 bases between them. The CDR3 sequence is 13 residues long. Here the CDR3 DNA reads TGTGCCAGCAGTTTTAGGTGGGGAGATGGCTACACCTTC. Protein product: CASSFRWGDGYTF.

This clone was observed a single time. The CDR3 DNA sequence: TGTGCCAGCACCCAGGGTGATGCTGAAGCTTTCTTT. Residues: CASTQGDAEAFF. The rearrangement joins TRBV6-5 to TRBJ1-1, with D possibly matching TRBD1 (5 bases). This CDR3 is built from 12 residues. Trimming removed 7 bases from V and 6 bases from J, with 12 bases in between. Per germline, CDR1 MNHEY and CDR2 SVGAGI.

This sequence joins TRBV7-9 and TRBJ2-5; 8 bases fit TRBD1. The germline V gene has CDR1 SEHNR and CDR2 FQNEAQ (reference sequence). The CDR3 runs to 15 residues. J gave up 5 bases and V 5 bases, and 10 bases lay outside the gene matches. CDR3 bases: TGTGCCAGCAGCCCGGACAGGGTCTTAGGGGAGACCCAGTACTTC. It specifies CASSPDRVLGETQYF. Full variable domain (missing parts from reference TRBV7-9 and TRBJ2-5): DTGVSQNPRHKITKRGQNVTFRCDPISEHNRLYWYRQTLGQGPEFLTYFQNEAQLEKSRLLSDRFSAERPKGSFSTLEIQRTEQGDSAMYLCASSPDRVLGETQYFGPGTRLLVL.

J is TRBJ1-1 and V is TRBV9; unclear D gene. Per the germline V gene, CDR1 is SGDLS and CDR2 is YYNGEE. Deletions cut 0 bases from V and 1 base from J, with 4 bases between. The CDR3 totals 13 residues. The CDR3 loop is CASSVARNTEAFF. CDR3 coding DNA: TGTGCCAGCAGCGTAGCCAGGAACACTGAAGCTTTCTTT.

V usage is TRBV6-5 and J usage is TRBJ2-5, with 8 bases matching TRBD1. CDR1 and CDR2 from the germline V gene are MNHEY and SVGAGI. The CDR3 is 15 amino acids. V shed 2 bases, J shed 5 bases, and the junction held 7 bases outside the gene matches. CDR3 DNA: TGTGCCAGCAGTTACGCGGGACAGGCGAGGGAGACCCAGTACTTC. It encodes CASSYAGQARETQYF.

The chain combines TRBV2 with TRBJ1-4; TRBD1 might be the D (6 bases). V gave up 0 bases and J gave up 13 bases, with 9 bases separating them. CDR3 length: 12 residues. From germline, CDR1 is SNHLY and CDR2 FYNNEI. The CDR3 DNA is TGTGCCAGCAGTGAAGCTCGAGGGGGACTGTTTTTT. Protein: CASSEARGGLFF.

The CDR3 sequence: CASNSGTPNSPLHF. The CDR3 coding sequence is TGTGCCAGTAATTCCGGGACACCCAATTCACCCCTCCACTTT. This chain links TRBV19 with TRBJ1-6, with D maybe TRBD1 (6 bases). Germline loops: CDR1 LNHDA, CDR2 SQIVND (reference sequence). The CDR3 is 14 amino acids. Trimming pared 7 bases from V and 7 bases from J, leaving 14 bases between.

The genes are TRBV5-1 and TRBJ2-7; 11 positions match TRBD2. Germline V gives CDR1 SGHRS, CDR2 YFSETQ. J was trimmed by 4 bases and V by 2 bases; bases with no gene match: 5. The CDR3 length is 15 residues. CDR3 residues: CASSFPSGGRYEQYF. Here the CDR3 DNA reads TGCGCCAGCAGCTTTCCTAGCGGGGGGCGGTACGAGCAGTACTTC.

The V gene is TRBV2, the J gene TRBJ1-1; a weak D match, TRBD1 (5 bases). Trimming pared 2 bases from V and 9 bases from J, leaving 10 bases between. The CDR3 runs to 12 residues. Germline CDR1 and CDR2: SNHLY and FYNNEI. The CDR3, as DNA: TGTGCCAGCAGTGAACGCGACAGCAAAGCTTTCTTT. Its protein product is CASSERDSKAFF.

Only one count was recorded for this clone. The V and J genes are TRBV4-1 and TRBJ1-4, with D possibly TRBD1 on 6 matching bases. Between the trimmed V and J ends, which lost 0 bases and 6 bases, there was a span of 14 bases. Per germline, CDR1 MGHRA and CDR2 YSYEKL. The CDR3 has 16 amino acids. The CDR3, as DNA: TGCGCCAGCAGCCAAGAAGGGGGAGCGGTGGATGAAAAACTGTTTTTT. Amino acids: CASSQEGGAVDEKLFF.

The chain's CDR3 is CASSPNRGGTEAFF. The CDR3 DNA is TGTGCCAGCAGTCCTAACCGCGGGGGCACTGAAGCTTTCTTT. The chain links TRBV3-1 (or the pseudogene TRBV3-2) to TRBJ1-1; D may be TRBD1 (5 bases). The CDR3 contains 14 residues. Germline values: CDR1 LGHDT, CDR2 YNNKEL (reference sequence). V was pared by 6 bases and J by 4 bases, with 15 bases between.